This T cell receptor (beta chain) is drawn from a study of shared clonotypes between healthy human individuals. Every subset had its genomic DNA shared out evenly among several immunoSEQ plates. Measured with immunoSEQ multiplex PCR; TCRdb has only the in-frame clones, and not every one. The data show 1,500,000 or so clones, with approximately 96% seen just once and roughly 1.1% held by the top ten. This CDR3 comprises 15 residues. V shed 2 bases and J 6 bases; nucleotides not matched to a gene: 7. The germline V gene encodes CDR1 SGHVS and CDR2 FNYEAQ. Donors had no recently reported acute infections or vaccinations and were HIV-negative.

This TCR was sampled from a man aged 25 to 40 in good health. The sequenced sample was naive CD4+ T cells sorted from blood. Indicated subset: CD45RA+ positively selected. This chain uses TRBV7-6 with TRBJ2-1, with TRBD2 identical over 7 bases. The CDR3 DNA reads as TGTGCCAGCAGCTTATTGAGAGCTAGCGGCAATGAGCAGTTCTTC. The encoded protein is CASSLLRASGNEQFF.